This TCR beta chain was recorded in a study of cytomegalovirus exposure and HLA in healthy donors. Study outcomes and limitations: A later analysis revealed that TCR association rates differed between HLA loci, peaking at DRB1 and bottoming out at HLA-C. It emerged from a later analysis that several of the most significant clusters appeared to be linked to common viral pathogens.

The germline V and J ends were trimmed by 5 bases and 8 bases, with 17 bases remaining between them. This CDR3 spans 14 amino acids. Germline assignment: CDR1 SGHTA and CDR2 FQGTGA. Concerning this clone: Its antigen is not known.

Both 60 Vbeta primers and 13 Jbeta primers went into the PCR. Measured with immunoSEQ multiplex PCR; TCRdb has only the in-frame clones, and not every one. The top ten hold approximately 2.5% of the sample, which has about 200,000 clones, about 81% seen once. The receptor comes from a woman aged 40 to 50 in good health and CMV-seronegative. The V and J genes are TRBV7-3 and TRBJ2-3; perhaps TRBD2 as D (6 bases). Source material: PBMCs. The CDR3 region is CASSPDPNGGTQYF. For the CDR3, the DNA is TGTGCCAGCAGCCCAGACCCCAACGGGGGTACGCAGTATTTT.